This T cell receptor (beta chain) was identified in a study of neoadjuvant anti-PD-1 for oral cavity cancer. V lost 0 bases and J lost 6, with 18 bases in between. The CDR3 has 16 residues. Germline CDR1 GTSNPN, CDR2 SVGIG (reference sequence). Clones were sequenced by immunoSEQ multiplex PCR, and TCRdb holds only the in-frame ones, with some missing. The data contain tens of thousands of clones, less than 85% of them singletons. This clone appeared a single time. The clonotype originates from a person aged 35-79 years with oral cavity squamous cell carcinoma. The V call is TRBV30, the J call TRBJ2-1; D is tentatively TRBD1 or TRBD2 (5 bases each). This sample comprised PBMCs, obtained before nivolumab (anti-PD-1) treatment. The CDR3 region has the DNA TGTGCCTGGAGTGTACGAGGGACGGGAATCTCCAATGAGCAGTTCTTC. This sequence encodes CAWSVRGTGISNEQFF.